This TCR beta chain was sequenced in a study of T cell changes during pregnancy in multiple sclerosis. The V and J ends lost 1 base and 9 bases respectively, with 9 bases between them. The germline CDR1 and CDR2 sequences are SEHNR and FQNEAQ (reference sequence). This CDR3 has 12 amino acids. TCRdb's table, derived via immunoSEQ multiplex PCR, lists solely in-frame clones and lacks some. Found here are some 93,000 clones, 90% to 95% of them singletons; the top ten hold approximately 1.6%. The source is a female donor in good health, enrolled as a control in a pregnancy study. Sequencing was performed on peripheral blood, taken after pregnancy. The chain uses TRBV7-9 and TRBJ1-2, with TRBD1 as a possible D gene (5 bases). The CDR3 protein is CASSLVPGSYTF. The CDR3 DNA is TGTGCCAGCAGCTTAGTACCAGGGAGCTACACCTTC.